This TCR beta chain came from a study of blood T cell repertoires in COVID-19. Study overall: The United States, Italy and Spain provided the acute and convalescent COVID-19 samples. The cDNA or gDNA used as material had been derived from T cells, B-cell-depleted T cells, or PBMCs.

Germline CDR1 and CDR2: MNHEY and SVGEGT. CDR3 length equals 15 residues. The ends were cut back, 2 bases at V and 0 bases at J, with 7 bases in the middle. How the authors handled the data: Estimation of nucleated cell counts was performed using reference gene primer amplification. Profiling relied on immunoSEQ multiplex PCR, and the TCRdb table lists in-frame clones only, not all of them. V, J and clone size reflect that table, while D and trimming were determined from the DNA. In the table there are about 170,000 clones, approximately 87% of which are singletons. The count of this clone is one. The chain couples TRBV6-2 or TRBV6-3 to TRBJ2-2, with D perhaps matching TRBD1 (5 bases). This clonotype originated in a man between 18 and 29 years old with active or convalescent COVID-19. Material for sequencing was peripheral blood. The DNA for the CDR3 is TGTGCCAGCAGTTACGTCAGGGCGAACACCGGGGAGCTGTTTTTT. As protein: CASSYVRANTGELFF.